This T cell receptor beta chain emerged from a study of T-cell memory formation after mild COVID-19 (dated by TCRdb to the early 2020s). With respect to the entire study: TCR sequence clusters from the two donors were found to be largely donor specific. In a couple of donors, T-cell clones that expanded and contracted after mild COVID-19 were tracked by sequencing TCRalpha and TCRbeta repertoires over time. Two young, previously healthy adult volunteers made up the cohort, one male and one female.

V is clipped by 1 base and J by 0 bases, and the sequence between their germline boundaries is 13 bases long. The CDR3 runs 17 residues from the cysteine to the phenylalanine. This entry keeps only the CDR3 DNA: 51 bases, framed from base 1. Per the germline V gene, SGHAT is the CDR1 and FQNNGV is the CDR2. General study outcomes and caveats: The study included only a couple of mild cases, and larger cohorts that include severe cases with pre-infection samples were judged to be necessary. Contracting CD4+ clones were located mainly in the CM and EM memory subsets, whereas CD8+ clones were found to be enriched in EMRA. Balanced CD4/CD8 phenotypes were observed for clones contracting from day 15 to 85, whereas a bias towards CD4+ was observed for a second wave of clones expanding from day 15 to 37. SARS-CoV-2 specificity of the second-wave clones peaking on day 37 was not confirmed. The detection of some responding clones in pre-infection memory suggests that pre-existing cross-reactive memory T cells joined the SARS-CoV-2 response.

This clonotype has a count of ten or more. Its binding antigen is unknown. No base-level quality is on record; no much larger clone is a single base apart. Sequenced on an Illumina NovaSeq 6000. cDNA libraries for TCRalpha and TCRbeta were prepared by 5'RACE using constant-segment primers, with sample barcodes and unique molecular identifiers added. Trizol reagent was used to extract RNA from every sample. Libraries were amplified in two PCR steps, with a second sample barcode and Illumina TruSeq adapters added in the second step. Sequencing of the libraries was done on an Illumina NovaSeq, producing 2 x 150 bp paired-end reads. On the authors' methods: The reads were demultiplexed and collapsed into UMI-guided consensus sequences using migec v1.2.7. Using mixcr v2.1.11, UMI consensuses were aligned to TRA and TRB V and J templates and then assembled into clonotypes. A clonotype was counted as expanded or contracted only when both edgeR and NoisET called the clonotype significant, with the noise models trained on biological replicates. edgeR calls used a false discovery rate-adjusted p below 0.01 and a log2 fold-change threshold of 1. PCA with hierarchical clustering of max-normalized trajectories of the 1000 most abundant clonotypes was used as exploratory dynamics analysis. Each responding clone was given a CD4 or CD8 phenotype based on the CD4+ and CD8+ repertoires, which had been sequenced separately. The public reads were reanalyzed by TCRdb: fastp trimming at Q25, MiXCR alignment, in-frame beta chains only. CDR3 protein duplicates are merged, each entry listing the most common genes and DNA. Clone size and V and J calls follow TCRdb, not the original study. The sample table records approximately 100,000 distinct CDR3 sequences; approximately 12% of these occur just once. The top ten clonotypes cover about two fifths of the sample.

Ficoll-Paque density gradient centrifugation was the method used to isolate PBMCs. The TCR sequence derives from a man aged 18 to 29 who had mild COVID-19 (a few samples of this study predate the infection). The sample titles of this study are shuffled in the database, so cell type and time point are left out; the donor was told from shared clones. Sequencing input: PBMCs or a T cell subset sorted from them (not recorded which). The chain links TRBV11-2 with TRBJ2-1; the D call is possibly TRBD1 or TRBD2, each sharing 6 bases. The CDR3 protein is CASSLVWGASSYNEQFF. The sequence in DNA is TGTGCCAGCAGCTTAGTTTGGGGGGCCAGCTCCTACAATGAGCAGTTCTTC.